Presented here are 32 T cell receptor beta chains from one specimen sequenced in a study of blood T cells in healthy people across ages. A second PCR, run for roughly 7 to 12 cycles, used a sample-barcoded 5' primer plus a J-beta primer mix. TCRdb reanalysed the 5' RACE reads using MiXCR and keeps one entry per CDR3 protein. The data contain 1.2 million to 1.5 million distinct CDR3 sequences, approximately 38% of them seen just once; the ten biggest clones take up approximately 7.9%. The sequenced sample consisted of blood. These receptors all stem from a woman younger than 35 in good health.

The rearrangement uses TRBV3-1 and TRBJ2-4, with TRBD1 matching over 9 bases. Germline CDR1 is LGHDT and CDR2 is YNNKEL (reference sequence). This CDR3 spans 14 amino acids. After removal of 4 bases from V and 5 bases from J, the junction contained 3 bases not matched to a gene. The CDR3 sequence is CASSPRDRENIQYF. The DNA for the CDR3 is TGTGCCAGCAGCCCGCGGGACAGGGAAAACATTCAGTACTTC.

CDR3 sequence reads: CASSHPGDTAYNEQFF. The CDR3, as DNA: TGTGCCAGCAGCCACCCGGGGGACACCGCCTACAATGAGCAGTTCTTC. The rearrangement joins TRBV4-2 to TRBJ2-1; D might be TRBD1 or TRBD2, each matching 6 bases. Trimming took 3 bases from V and 2 from J, leaving 14 bases between them. This CDR3 has 16 amino acids. Per germline, CDR1 LGHNA and CDR2 YNFKEQ.

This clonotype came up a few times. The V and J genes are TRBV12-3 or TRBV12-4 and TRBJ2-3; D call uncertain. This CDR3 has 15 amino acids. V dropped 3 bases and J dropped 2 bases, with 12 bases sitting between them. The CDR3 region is CASSFRSSLTDTQYF. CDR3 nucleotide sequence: TGTGCCAGCAGTTTTAGGAGTAGTCTCACAGATACGCAGTATTTT.

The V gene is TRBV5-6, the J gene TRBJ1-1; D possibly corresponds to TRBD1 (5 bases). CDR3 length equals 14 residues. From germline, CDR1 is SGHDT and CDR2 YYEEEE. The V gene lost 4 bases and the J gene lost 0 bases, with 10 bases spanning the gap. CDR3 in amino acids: CASSRGRLNTEAFF. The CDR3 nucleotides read TGTGCCAGCAGCCGGGGACGGTTGAACACTGAAGCTTTCTTT.

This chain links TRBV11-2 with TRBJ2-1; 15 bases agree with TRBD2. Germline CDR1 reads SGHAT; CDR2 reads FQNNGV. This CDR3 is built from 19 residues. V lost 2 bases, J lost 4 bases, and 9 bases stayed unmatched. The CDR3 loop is CASSLLGLAGGMRYNEQFF. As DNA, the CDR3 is TGTGCCAGCAGCTTATTAGGACTAGCGGGAGGGATGAGGTACAATGAGCAGTTCTTC.

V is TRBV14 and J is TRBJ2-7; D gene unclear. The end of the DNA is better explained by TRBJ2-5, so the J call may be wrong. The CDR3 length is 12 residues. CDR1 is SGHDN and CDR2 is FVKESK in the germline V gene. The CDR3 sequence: CASSQTSLTQYF. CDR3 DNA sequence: TGTGCCAGCAGCCAAACATCCTTGACCCAGTACTTC.

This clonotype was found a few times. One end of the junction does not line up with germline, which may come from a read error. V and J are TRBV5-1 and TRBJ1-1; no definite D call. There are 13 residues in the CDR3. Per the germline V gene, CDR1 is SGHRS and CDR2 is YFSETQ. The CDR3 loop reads CASSLATDTEAFF. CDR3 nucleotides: TGTGCCAGCAGTTTGGCCACAGACACTGAAGCTTTCTTT.

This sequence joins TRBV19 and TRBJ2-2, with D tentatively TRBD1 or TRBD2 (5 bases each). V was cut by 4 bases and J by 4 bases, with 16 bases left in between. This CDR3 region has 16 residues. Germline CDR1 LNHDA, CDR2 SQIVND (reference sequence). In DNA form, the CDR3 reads TGTGCCAGTAGTACGCCAGGGAAGGGGAGCACCGGGGAGCTGTTTTTT. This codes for CASSTPGKGSTGELFF.

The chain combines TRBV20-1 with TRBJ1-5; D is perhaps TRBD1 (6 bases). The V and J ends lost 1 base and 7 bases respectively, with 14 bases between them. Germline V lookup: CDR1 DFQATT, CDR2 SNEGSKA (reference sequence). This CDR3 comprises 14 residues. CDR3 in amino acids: CSARALSGVQPQHF. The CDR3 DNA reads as TGCAGTGCTAGAGCCCTTTCAGGGGTCCAGCCCCAGCATTTT.

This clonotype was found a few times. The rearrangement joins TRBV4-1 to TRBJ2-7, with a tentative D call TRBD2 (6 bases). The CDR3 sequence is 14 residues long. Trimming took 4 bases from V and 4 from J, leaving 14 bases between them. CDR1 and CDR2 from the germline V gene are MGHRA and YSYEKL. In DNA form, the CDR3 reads TGCGCCAGCAGCCCCGGGACTGCAAAGTACGAGCAGTACTTC. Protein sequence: CASSPGTAKYEQYF.

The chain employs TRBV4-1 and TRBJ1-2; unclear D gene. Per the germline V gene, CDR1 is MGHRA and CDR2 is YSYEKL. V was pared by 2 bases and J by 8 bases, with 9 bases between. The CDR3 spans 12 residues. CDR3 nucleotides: TGCGCCAGCAGCCAACCCTCGGGGGGCTACACCTTC. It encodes CASSQPSGGYTF.

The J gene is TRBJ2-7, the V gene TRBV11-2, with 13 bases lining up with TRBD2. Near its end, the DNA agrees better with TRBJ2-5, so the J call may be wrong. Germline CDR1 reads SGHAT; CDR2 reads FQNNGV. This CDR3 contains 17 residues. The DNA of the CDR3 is TGTGCCAGCAGCTTGGGACGGGGGACTAGCGGGATGGAGACCCAGTACTTC. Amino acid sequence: CASSLGRGTSGMETQYF.

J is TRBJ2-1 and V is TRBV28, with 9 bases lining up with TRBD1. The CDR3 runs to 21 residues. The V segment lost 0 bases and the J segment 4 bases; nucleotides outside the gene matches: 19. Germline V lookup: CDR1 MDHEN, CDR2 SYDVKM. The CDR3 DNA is TGTGCCAGCAGTTTATGGTGGGGGGGCCTACAGGGGGCGGGGATATACAATGAGCAGTTCTTC. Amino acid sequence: CASSLWWGGLQGAGIYNEQFF.

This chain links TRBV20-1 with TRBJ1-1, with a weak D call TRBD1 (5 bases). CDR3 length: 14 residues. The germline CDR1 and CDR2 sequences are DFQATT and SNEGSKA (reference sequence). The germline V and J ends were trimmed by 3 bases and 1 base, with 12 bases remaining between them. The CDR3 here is CSASAGQKNTEAFF. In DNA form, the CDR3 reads TGCAGTGCTAGTGCCGGACAAAAGAACACTGAAGCTTTCTTT.

CDR3 amino acids: CASSFGRTGTQYF. Here the CDR3 DNA reads TGTGCCAGCAGCTTCGGCCGCACGGGGACCCAGTACTTC. The chain couples TRBV7-6 to TRBJ2-5, with D hard to call. Germline V gene sequence: CDR1 SGHVS, CDR2 FNYEAQ. The CDR3 extends over 13 amino acids. The V end lost 3 bases, the J end lost 7 bases, and 12 bases lay between the germline ends.

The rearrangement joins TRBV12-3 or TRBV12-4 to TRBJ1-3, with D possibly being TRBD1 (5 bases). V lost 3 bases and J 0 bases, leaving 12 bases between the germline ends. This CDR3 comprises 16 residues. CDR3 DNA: TGTGCCAGCAGTTTTGTGGGCGGGGGCTCTGGAAACACCATATATTTT. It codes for CASSFVGGGSGNTIYF.

DNA for the CDR3: TGTGCCTGGAGTCACCAAGGCTGGAGGGAGGCGTATAGCAATCAGCCCCAGCATTTT. Translation: CAWSHQGWREAYSNQPQHF. The chain links TRBV30 to TRBJ1-5; unclear D gene. This CDR3 contains 19 residues. Trimming cost V 2 bases and J 0 bases, with 23 bases left between them. The germline CDR1 and CDR2 sequences are GTSNPN and SVGIG (reference sequence).

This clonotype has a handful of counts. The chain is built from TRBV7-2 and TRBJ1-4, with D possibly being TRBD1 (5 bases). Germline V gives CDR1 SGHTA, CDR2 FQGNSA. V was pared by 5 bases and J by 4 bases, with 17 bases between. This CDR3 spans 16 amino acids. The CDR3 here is CASSDPDSGGNEKLFF. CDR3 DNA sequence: TGTGCCAGCAGCGACCCCGATTCGGGGGGTAATGAAAAACTGTTTTTT. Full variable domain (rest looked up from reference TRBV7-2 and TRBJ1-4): GAGVSQSPSNKVTEKGKDVELRCDPISGHTALYWYRQSLGQGLEFLIYFQGNSAPDKSGLPSDRFSAERTGGSVSTLTIQRTQQEDSAVYLCASSDPDSGGNEKLFFGSGTQLSVL.

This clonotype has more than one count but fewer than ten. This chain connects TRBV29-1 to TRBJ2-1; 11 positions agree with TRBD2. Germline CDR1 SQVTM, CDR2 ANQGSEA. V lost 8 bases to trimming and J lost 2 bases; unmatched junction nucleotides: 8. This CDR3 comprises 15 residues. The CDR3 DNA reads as TGCAGCACCGACCCGGGACTAGCGGCCTACAATGAGCAGTTCTTC. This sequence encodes CSTDPGLAAYNEQFF.

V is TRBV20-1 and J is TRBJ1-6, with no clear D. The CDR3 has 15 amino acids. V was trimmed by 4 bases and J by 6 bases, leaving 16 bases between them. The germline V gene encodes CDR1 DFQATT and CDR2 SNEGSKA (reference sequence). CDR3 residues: CSATRSGGANSPLHF. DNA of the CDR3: TGCAGTGCTACTCGGTCTGGCGGCGCTAATTCACCCCTCCACTTT.

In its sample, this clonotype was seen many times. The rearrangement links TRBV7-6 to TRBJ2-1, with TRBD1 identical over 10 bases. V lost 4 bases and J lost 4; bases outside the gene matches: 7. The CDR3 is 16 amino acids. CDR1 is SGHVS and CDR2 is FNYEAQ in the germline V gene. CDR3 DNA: TGTGCCAGCAGCTCAACCGGGACAGGGGATTACAATGAGCAGTTCTTC. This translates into CASSSTGTGDYNEQFF.

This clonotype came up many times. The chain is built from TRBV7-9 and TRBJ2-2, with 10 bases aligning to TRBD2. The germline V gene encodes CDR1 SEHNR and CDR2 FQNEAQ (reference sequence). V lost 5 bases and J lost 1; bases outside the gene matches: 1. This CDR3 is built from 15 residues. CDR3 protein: CASSRTSGNTGELFF. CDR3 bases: TGTGCCAGCAGCCGGACTAGCGGGAACACCGGGGAGCTGTTTTTT.

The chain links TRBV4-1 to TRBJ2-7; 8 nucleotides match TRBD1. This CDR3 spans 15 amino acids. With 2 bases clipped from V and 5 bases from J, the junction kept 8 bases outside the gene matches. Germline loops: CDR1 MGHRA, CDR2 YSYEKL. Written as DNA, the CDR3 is TGCGCCAGCAGCCAATCCGGGACAGGTAACCACGAGCAGTACTTC. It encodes CASSQSGTGNHEQYF.

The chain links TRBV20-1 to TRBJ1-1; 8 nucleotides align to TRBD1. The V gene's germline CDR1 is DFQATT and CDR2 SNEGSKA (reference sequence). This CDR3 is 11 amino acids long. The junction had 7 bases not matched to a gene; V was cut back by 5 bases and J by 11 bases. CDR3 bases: TGCAGTGCTGACCGGGACAGGCACGCTTTCTTT. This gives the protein CSADRDRHAFF.

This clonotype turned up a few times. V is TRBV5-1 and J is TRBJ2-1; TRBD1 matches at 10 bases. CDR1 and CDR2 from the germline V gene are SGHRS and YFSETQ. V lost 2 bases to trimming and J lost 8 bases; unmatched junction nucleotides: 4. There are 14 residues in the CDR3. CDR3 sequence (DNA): TGCGCCAGCAGCTTCAGGACAGGGGGGTATGAGCAGTTCTTC. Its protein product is CASSFRTGGYEQFF.

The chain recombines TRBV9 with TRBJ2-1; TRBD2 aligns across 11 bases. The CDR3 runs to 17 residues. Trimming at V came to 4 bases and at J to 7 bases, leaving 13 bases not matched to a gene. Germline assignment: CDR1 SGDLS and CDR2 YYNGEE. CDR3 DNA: TGTGCCAGCAGCACCGAGACTAGCGGGGACTTGAGGAATGAGCAGTTCTTC. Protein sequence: CASSTETSGDLRNEQFF.

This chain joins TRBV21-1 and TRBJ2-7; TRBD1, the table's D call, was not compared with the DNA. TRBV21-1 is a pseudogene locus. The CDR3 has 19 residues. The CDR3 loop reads CASSTPGTGDPKFSYKQYF. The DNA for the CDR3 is TGTGCCAGCAGCACCCCTGGGACAGGGGATCCCAAGTTTTCCTACAAGCAGTACTTC.

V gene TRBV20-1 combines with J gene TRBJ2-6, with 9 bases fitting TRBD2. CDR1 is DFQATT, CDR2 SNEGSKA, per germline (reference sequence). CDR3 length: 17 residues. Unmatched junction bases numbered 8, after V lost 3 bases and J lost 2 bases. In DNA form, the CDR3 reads TGCAGTGCTAGCAAGCCTAGCGGGACTGCTGGGGCCAACGTCCTGACTTTC. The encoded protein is CSASKPSGTAGANVLTF.

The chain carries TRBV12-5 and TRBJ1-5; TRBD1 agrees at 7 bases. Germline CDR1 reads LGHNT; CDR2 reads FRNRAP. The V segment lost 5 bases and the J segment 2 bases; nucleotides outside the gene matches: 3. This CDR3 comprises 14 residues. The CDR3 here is CASGKDRGNQPQHF. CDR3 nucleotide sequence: TGTGCTAGTGGTAAAGACAGGGGCAATCAGCCCCAGCATTTT.

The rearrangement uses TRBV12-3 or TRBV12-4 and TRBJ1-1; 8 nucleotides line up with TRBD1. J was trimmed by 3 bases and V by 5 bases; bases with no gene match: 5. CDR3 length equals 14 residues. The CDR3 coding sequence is TGTGCCAGCAGTGACCAGGGGGCTTACACTGAAGCTTTCTTT. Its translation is CASSDQGAYTEAFF.

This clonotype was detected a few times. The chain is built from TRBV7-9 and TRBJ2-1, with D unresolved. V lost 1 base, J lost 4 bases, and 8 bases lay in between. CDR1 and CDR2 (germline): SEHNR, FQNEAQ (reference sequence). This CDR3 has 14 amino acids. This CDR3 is CASSLVATYNEQFF. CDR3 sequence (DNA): TGTGCCAGCAGCTTAGTGGCTACTTACAATGAGCAGTTCTTC.

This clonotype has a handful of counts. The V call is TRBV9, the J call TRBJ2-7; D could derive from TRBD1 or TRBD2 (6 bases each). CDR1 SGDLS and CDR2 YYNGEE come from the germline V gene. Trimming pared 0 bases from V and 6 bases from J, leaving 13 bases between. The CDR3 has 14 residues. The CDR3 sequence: CASSVVPGAGEQYF. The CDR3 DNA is TGTGCCAGCAGCGTAGTACCGGGGGCAGGCGAGCAGTACTTC.